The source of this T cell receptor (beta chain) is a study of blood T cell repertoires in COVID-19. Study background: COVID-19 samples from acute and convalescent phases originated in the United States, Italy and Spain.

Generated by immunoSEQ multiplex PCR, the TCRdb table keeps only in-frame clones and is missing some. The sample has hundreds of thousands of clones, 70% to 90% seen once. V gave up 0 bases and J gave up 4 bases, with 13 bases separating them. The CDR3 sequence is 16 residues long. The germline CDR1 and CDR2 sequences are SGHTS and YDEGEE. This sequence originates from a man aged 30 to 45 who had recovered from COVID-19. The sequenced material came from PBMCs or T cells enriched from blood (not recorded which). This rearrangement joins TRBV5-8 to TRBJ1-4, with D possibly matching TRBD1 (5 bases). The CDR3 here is CASSLVVGGDNEKLFF. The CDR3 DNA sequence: TGTGCCAGCAGCTTGGTTGTCGGGGGAGATAATGAAAAACTGTTTTTT.